This T cell receptor (beta chain) was profiled in a study of CD8 T cells in Susac syndrome. General study findings and limits: An acknowledgment was made by the study that its TCR sequencing and HLA analysis involved relatively few individuals.

Reverse transcription of about 0.5 to 1 ug RNA was performed with random hexamers. Amplification of TCR beta CDR3 by immunoSEQ multiplex PCR spanned 54 Vbeta and 13 Jbeta. TCRdb passed the immunoSEQ multiplex PCR reads through MiXCR, listing each CDR3 protein once. Counted here are about 190,000 distinct CDR3 sequences, 90% to 95% occurring once; the ten biggest clones make up around 0.1%. Worth noting for this clonotype: Its antigen remains unidentified.

CD8+ and CD4+ T cells circulating in blood were sequenced for TCR beta. The control participants were healthy donors, and these controls were matched with respect to both age and sex. V lost 3 bases and J 8 bases, leaving 14 bases between the germline ends. The CDR3 loop spans 15 amino acids. The genes are TRBV23-1 and TRBJ1-6; D call uncertain. TRBV23-1 falls under the ORF class, with uncertain function. Sequenced sample: CD4+ T cells from PBMCs. The clonotype originates from a human donor in good health. In nucleotides, the CDR3 is TGCGCCAGCAGTCAGTGGCGGGAGGTGGATTCACCCCTCCACTTT. Translating it yields CASSQWREVDSPLHF.